A single sample is the source of the 28 T cell receptor beta chains below, sequenced in a study of cytomegalovirus exposure and HLA in healthy donors. The repertoire was sequenced with immunoSEQ multiplex PCR; TCRdb's copy has only in-frame clones and lacks some. This sample carries around 91,000 clones, approximately 93% of them seen once, and the ten largest clones take around 1.2%. Sequences were obtained from PBMCs. Receptors originate from a woman in her 30s in good health and CMV-seropositive.

The V and J genes are TRBV7-2 and TRBJ1-4; possibly TRBD1 for D (6 bases). Trimming took 5 bases from V and 5 from J, leaving 12 bases between them. The CDR3 has 14 amino acids. The germline V gene encodes CDR1 SGHTA and CDR2 FQGNSA. CDR3 loop: CASSQDRPNEKLFF. The CDR3 DNA follows: TGTGCCAGCAGCCAAGACAGGCCAAATGAAAAACTGTTTTTT.

The rearrangement links TRBV10-3 to TRBJ2-7; 8 nucleotides line up with TRBD1. Trimming at V came to 4 bases and at J to 8 bases, leaving 16 bases not matched to a gene. The length of the CDR3 is 16 residues. The germline V gene encodes CDR1 ENHRY and CDR2 SYGVKD. The chain's CDR3 is CAISGGQDGPSRQQYF. CDR3 DNA sequence: TGTGCCATCAGTGGGGGACAGGATGGGCCCTCCCGCCAGCAGTACTTC.

V usage is TRBV5-1 and J usage is TRBJ1-1, with unresolved D. This CDR3 region has 13 residues. Per germline, CDR1 SGHRS and CDR2 YFSETQ. V lost 0 bases, J lost 3 bases, and 6 bases lay in between. The DNA of the CDR3 is TGCGCCAGCAGCTTGGTTGGGCACACTGAAGCTTTCTTT. Amino acid sequence: CASSLVGHTEAFF.

This clone came up once. The J gene is TRBJ1-2, the V gene TRBV27; D possibly corresponds to TRBD1 (6 bases). CDR3 length: 16 amino acids. Trimming pared 6 bases from V and 2 bases from J, leaving 19 bases between. Germline loops: CDR1 MNHEY, CDR2 SMNVEV (reference sequence). The CDR3 nucleotides are TGTGCCAGCAGACCTCCAGGGGAGACAGGCAACTATGGCTACACCTTC. Amino acids: CASRPPGETGNYGYTF.

V usage is TRBV6-5 and J usage is TRBJ2-3; TRBD2 aligns across 11 bases. Trimming cost V 6 bases and J 4 bases; bases outside gene matches: 6. Germline V gene lookup returns CDR1 MNHEY and CDR2 SVGAGI. This CDR3 is built from 15 residues. CDR3 protein: CASSETSGKADTQYF. For the CDR3, the DNA is TGTGCCAGCAGCGAGACTAGCGGGAAAGCAGATACGCAGTATTTT.

The CDR3 sequence: CAISVGTTTSTETQYF. The CDR3 bases are TGTGCCATCAGTGTCGGGACAACAACCTCGACAGAGACCCAGTACTTC. J is TRBJ2-5 and V is TRBV10-3; weak D call: TRBD1 (6 bases). V lost 4 bases to trimming and J lost 4 bases, with 19 bases between them. The CDR3 is 16 residues long. Germline V lookup: CDR1 ENHRY, CDR2 SYGVKD.

Only one count was recorded for this clone. The chain combines TRBV29-1 with TRBJ2-1; 8 bases are shared with TRBD2. The ends lost 8 bases at V and 7 bases at J; junction bases unmatched: 7. Germline V lookup: CDR1 SQVTM, CDR2 ANQGSEA. The CDR3 runs to 12 residues. The DNA of the CDR3 is TGCAGCACCGGGACTAGTATTAATGAGCAGTTCTTC. Its protein is CSTGTSINEQFF.

This chain links TRBV13 with TRBJ2-7; TRBD2 might be the D (5 bases). The CDR3 totals 12 residues. Germline V CDR1 and CDR2: PRHDT, FYEKMQ (reference sequence). The ends were cut back, 1 base at V and 6 bases at J, with 7 bases in the middle. The CDR3 region is CASSLAGSEQYF. CDR3 sequence (DNA): TGTGCCAGCAGCTTAGCGGGGTCCGAGCAGTACTTC.

This clone has a single count. The rearrangement uses TRBV12-2 and TRBJ2-3; the D call in the table, TRBD2, was not verified against the DNA. TRBV12-2 is an annotated pseudogene. The CDR3 consists of 15 residues. As DNA, the CDR3 is TGTGCAAGTCGACCAGGACTAGCGGGATGGGATACGCAGTATTTT. This codes for CASRPGLAGWDTQYF.

This rearrangement joins TRBV4-2 to TRBJ1-2; possible D gene TRBD1, 6 bases. The length of the CDR3 is 13 residues. Germline CDR1 reads LGHNA; CDR2 reads YNFKEQ. With 3 bases removed from V and 5 bases from J, the gap between germline ends came to 10 bases. The CDR3 DNA follows: TGTGCCAGCAGCCATACAGGGCAGTATGGCTACACCTTC. Translating gives CASSHTGQYGYTF.

This clone was recorded only once. The chain links TRBV4-3 to TRBJ1-5; possibly TRBD1 for D (6 bases). The germline V and J ends were trimmed by 1 base and 0 bases, with 7 bases remaining between them. The V gene's germline CDR1 is LGHNA and CDR2 YSLEER. This CDR3 is built from 15 residues. The CDR3 is CASSQGTDSNQPQHF. The CDR3 DNA follows: TGCGCCAGCAGCCAAGGGACAGATAGCAATCAGCCCCAGCATTTT.

The chain carries TRBV30 and TRBJ1-1; D ambiguous. This CDR3 has 14 residues. The V end lost 3 bases, the J end lost 1 base, and 12 bases lay between the germline ends. The germline CDR1 and CDR2 sequences are GTSNPN and SVGIG (reference sequence). The CDR3, as DNA: TGTGCCTGGAGGGTCGGACTTACGAACACTGAAGCTTTCTTT. This encodes CAWRVGLTNTEAFF.

The chain links TRBV28 to TRBJ1-5; D unresolved. CDR1 and CDR2 (germline): MDHEN, SYDVKM. Trimming left V 3 bases short and J 6 bases short, with 12 bases between. CDR3 length equals 14 residues. The DNA of the CDR3 is TGTGCCAGCAGTTTTTTTCGTGGTAGTCAGCCCCAGCATTTT. It encodes CASSFFRGSQPQHF.

This chain links TRBV5-4 with TRBJ1-2; 9 nucleotides align to TRBD1. Trimming at V came to 4 bases and at J to 4 bases, leaving 8 bases not matched to a gene. CDR3 length equals 15 residues. CDR1 and CDR2 (germline): SGHNT, YYREEE (reference sequence). CDR3 DNA sequence: TGTGCCAGCAGCCCCGGGGACAGGGATAGCTATGGCTACACCTTC. It yields the protein CASSPGDRDSYGYTF.

This clone was detected only a few times. This sequence joins TRBV5-1 and TRBJ2-5; no firm D call. This CDR3 is built from 13 residues. CDR1 is SGHRS, CDR2 YFSETQ, per germline. V was clipped by 0 bases and J by 5 bases, with 8 bases between them. CDR3 protein: CASSLASHETQYF. DNA of the CDR3: TGCGCCAGCAGCTTGGCAAGCCATGAGACCCAGTACTTC.

The rearrangement uses TRBV11-2 and TRBJ2-1; 7 nucleotides line up with TRBD2. Per germline, CDR1 SGHAT and CDR2 FQNNGV. Losses at the gene ends were 5 bases for V and 5 bases for J; bases not matched to a gene: 3. The CDR3 spans 13 residues. The CDR3 coding sequence is TGTGCCAGCAGCAAGCGGGATAACAATGAGCAGTTCTTC. It yields the protein CASSKRDNNEQFF.

The chain is built from TRBV27 and TRBJ2-1; 11 nucleotides align to TRBD2. J lost 1 base, V lost 5 bases, and 7 bases had no gene match. This CDR3 comprises 17 residues. Germline V gives CDR1 MNHEY, CDR2 SMNVEV (reference sequence). The CDR3, as DNA: TGTGCCAGCAGTGAGACTAGCGGGATTAGGTCCTACAATGAGCAGTTCTTC. This translates into CASSETSGIRSYNEQFF.

The chain carries TRBV30 and TRBJ1-4; TRBD1 is a possible D gene (6 bases). The V gene lost 1 base and the J gene lost 6 bases, with 18 bases spanning the gap. Germline CDR1 GTSNPN, CDR2 SVGIG (reference sequence). This CDR3 is 16 amino acids long. The CDR3 DNA sequence: TGTGCCTGGAGTGCCGGGACACGCGTAAGAGATGAAAAACTGTTTTTT. Its translation is CAWSAGTRVRDEKLFF. The variable domain in full, with the rest retrieved from reference TRBV30 and TRBJ1-4, is SQTIHQWPATLVQPVGSPLSLECTVEGTSNPNLYWYRQAAGRGLQLLFYSVGIGQISSEVPQNLSASRPQDRQFILSSKKLLLSDSGFYLCAWSAGTRVRDEKLFFGSGTQLSVL.

This chain joins TRBV4-1 and TRBJ2-1; 10 bases are shared with TRBD2. The CDR3 is 15 residues long. Germline loops: CDR1 MGHRA, CDR2 YSYEKL. Unmatched junction bases numbered 6, after V lost 5 bases and J lost 5 bases. The CDR3 spells CASSGRTSGDNEQFF. In DNA, the CDR3 is TGCGCCAGCAGCGGACGGACTAGCGGTGACAATGAGCAGTTCTTC.

This chain links TRBV4-2 with TRBJ1-1; weak D call: TRBD1 (5 bases). This CDR3 has 16 residues. Germline loops: CDR1 LGHNA, CDR2 YNFKEQ. V lost 0 bases, J lost 4 bases, and 15 bases lay in between. The DNA of the CDR3 is TGTGCCAGCAGCCAAGAAGGTGGGGGGAGACCCACTGAAGCTTTCTTT. This codes for CASSQEGGGRPTEAFF.

The chain is built from TRBV4-2 and TRBJ2-3; D may be TRBD2 (6 bases). Trimming removed 0 bases from V and 1 base from J, with 11 bases in between. The CDR3 contains 16 residues. Germline V gene sequence: CDR1 LGHNA, CDR2 YNFKEQ. DNA for the CDR3: TGTGCCAGCAGCCAAGAGATGGCTAGCGGCACAGATACGCAGTATTTT. This gives the protein CASSQEMASGTDTQYF.

The gene calls are TRBV27 and TRBJ2-2; tentatively, D is TRBD2 (6 bases). This CDR3 spans 12 amino acids. V was shortened by 3 bases and J by 7 bases, with 6 bases between the two germline ends. Germline values: CDR1 MNHEY, CDR2 SMNVEV (reference sequence). The DNA for the CDR3 is TGTGCCAGCAGTTTGGGGGGCGGGGAGCTGTTTTTT. Protein: CASSLGGGELFF.

The chain joins TRBV21-1 to TRBJ1-1; TRBD1 was called by the table and not checked on the DNA. TRBV21-1 counts as a pseudogene. The CDR3 consists of 18 residues. The CDR3 DNA sequence: TGTGCCAGCACCTCCGGGACAGGGGGCAGGTTATTATCCACTGAAGCTTTCTTT. It yields the protein CASTSGTGGRLLSTEAFF.

This chain connects TRBV4-3 to TRBJ2-7; 7 bases match TRBD2. This CDR3 contains 16 residues. Germline values: CDR1 LGHNA, CDR2 YSLEER. Trimming removed 0 bases from V and 0 bases from J; junction bases left unmatched: 5. The CDR3 here is CASSQEGRGSSYEQYF. The CDR3 DNA is TGCGCCAGCAGCCAAGAGGGGCGGGGGAGCTCCTACGAGCAGTACTTC.

The genes are TRBV10-3 and TRBJ1-4; D gene uncertain. This CDR3 region has 16 residues. Germline V gene sequence: CDR1 ENHRY, CDR2 SYGVKD. The V and J ends lost 0 bases and 4 bases respectively, with 12 bases between them. The CDR3 DNA reads TGTGCCATCAGTGAGTCTTTTGGCCAGATTAATGAAAAACTGTTTTTT. Protein: CAISESFGQINEKLFF.

V gene TRBV28 combines with J gene TRBJ2-3; no clear D. Trimming took off 10 bases at V and 1 base at J, with 9 bases between the two ends. In germline, CDR1 is MDHEN, CDR2 SYDVKM. This CDR3 has 12 amino acids. CDR3 amino acids: CATLSGTDTQYF. The CDR3 nucleotides are TGTGCCACCCTCTCTGGCACAGATACGCAGTATTTT.

This clone turned up a few times. The V call is TRBV5-4, the J call TRBJ1-2; possible D gene TRBD1, 6 bases. Trimming took off 5 bases at V and 6 bases at J, with 20 bases between the two ends. This CDR3 has 15 amino acids. CDR1 and CDR2 from the germline V gene are SGHNT and YYREEE (reference sequence). CDR3 sequence reads: CASSYPTGFSDGYTF. DNA of the CDR3: TGTGCCAGCAGTTATCCCACAGGGTTTAGCGATGGCTACACCTTC. Filled out from reference TRBV5-4 and TRBJ1-2, the complete variable domain reads ETGVTQSPTHLIKTRGQQVTLRCSSQSGHNTVSWYQQALGQGPQFIFQYYREEENGRGNFPPRFSGLQFPNYSSELNVNALELDDSALYLCASSYPTGFSDGYTFGSGTRLTVV.

The J gene is TRBJ1-5, the V gene TRBV6-1, with a possible D match to TRBD1 (5 bases). The CDR3 loop spans 14 amino acids. Trimming took off 8 bases at V and 0 bases at J, with 11 bases between the two ends. CDR1 is MNHNS and CDR2 is SASEGT in the germline V gene. CDR3 DNA sequence: TGTGCCAGCCGGGGGGGAAATAGCAATCAGCCCCAGCATTTT. It is translated as CASRGGNSNQPQHF.